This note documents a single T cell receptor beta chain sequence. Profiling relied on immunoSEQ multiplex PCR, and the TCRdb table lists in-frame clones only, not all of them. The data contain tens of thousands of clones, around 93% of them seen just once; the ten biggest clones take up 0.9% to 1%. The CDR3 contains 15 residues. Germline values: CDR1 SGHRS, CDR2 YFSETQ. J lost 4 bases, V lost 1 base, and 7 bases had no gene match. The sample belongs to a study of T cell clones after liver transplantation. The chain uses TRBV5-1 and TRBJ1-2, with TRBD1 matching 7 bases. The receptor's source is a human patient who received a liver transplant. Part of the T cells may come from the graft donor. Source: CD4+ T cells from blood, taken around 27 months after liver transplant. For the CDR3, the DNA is TGCGCCAGCAGCTTGTCTGGACAGGAAGCCTATGGCTACACCTTC. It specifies CASSLSGQEAYGYTF.